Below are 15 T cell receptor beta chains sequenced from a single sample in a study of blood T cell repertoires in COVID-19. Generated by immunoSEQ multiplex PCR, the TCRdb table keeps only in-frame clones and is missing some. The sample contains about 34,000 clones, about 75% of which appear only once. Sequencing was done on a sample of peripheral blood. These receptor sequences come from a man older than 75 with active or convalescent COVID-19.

Here the CDR3 DNA reads TGTGCCAGCAGTGACCGGGACAGGAGCTCCTACGAGCAGTACTTC. Its protein is CASSDRDRSSYEQYF. The V and J genes are TRBV6-1 and TRBJ2-7, with 8 bases that match TRBD1. This CDR3 has 15 residues. Per germline, CDR1 MNHNS and CDR2 SASEGT. Trimming removed 3 bases from V and 0 bases from J; junction bases left unmatched: 4.

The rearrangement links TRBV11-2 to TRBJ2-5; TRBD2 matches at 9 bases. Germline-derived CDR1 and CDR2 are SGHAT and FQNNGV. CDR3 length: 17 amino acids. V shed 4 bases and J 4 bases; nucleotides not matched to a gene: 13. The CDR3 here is CASSSSLASGILETQYF. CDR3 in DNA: TGTGCCAGCAGCTCCTCCTTGGCTAGCGGGATTTTAGAGACCCAGTACTTC. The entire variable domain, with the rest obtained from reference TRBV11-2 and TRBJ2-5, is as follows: EAGVAQSPRYKIIEKRQSVAFWCNPISGHATLYWYQQILGQGPKLLIQFQNNGVVDDSQLPKDRFSAERLKGVDSTLKIQPAKLEDSAVYLCASSSSLASGILETQYFGPGTRLLVL.

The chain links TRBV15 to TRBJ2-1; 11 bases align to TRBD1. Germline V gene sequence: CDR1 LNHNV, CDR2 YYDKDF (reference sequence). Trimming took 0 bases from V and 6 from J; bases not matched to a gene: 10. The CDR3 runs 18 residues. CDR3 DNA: TGTGCCACCAGCAGAGATTTACTTGGGACAGGGGGTATCAATGAGCAGTTCTTC. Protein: CATSRDLLGTGGINEQFF. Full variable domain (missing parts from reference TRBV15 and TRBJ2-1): DAMVIQNPRYQVTQFGKPVTLSCSQTLNHNVMYWYQQKSSQAPKLLFHYYDKDFNNEADTPDNFQSRRPNTSFCFLDIRSPGLGDTAMYLCATSRDLLGTGGINEQFFGPGTRLTVL.

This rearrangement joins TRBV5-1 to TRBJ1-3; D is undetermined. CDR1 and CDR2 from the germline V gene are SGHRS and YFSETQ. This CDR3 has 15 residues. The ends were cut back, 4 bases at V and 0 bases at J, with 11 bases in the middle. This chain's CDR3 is CASSRDGVSGNTIYF. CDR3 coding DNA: TGCGCCAGCAGCAGAGACGGGGTCTCTGGAAACACCATATATTTT.

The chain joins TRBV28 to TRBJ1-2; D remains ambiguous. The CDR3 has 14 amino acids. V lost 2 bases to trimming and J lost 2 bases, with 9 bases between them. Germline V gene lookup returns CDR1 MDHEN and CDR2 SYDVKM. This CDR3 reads CASSLEHSNYGYTF. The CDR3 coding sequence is TGTGCCAGCAGTTTAGAGCATTCGAACTATGGCTACACCTTC.

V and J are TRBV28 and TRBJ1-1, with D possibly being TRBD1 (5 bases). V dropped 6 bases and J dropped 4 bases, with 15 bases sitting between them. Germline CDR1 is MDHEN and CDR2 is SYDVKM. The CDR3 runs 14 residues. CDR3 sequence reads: CASRLQGFSTEAFF. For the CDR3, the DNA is TGTGCCAGCAGACTCCAGGGTTTTTCCACTGAAGCTTTCTTT.

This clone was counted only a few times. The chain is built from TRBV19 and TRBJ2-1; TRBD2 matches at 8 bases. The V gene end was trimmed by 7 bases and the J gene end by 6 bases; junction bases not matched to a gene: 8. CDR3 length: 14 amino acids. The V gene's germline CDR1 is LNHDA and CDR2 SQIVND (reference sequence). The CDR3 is CASKKRESVNEQFF. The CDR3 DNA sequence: TGTGCCAGTAAAAAGCGGGAGAGTGTCAATGAGCAGTTCTTC.

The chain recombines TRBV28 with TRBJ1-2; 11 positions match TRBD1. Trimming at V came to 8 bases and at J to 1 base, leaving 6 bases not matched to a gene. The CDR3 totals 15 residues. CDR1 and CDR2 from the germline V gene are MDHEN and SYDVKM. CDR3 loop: CASVDRGRINYGYTF. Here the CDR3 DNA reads TGTGCCAGCGTGGACAGGGGGCGAATTAACTATGGCTACACCTTC.

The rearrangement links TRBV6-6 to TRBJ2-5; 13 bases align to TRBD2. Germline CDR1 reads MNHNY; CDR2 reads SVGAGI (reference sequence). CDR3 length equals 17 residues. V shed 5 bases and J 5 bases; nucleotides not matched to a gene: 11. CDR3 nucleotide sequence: TGTGCCAGCAGTCACGGGACTAGCGGGGAGTTTGGGGAGACCCAGTACTTC. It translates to CASSHGTSGEFGETQYF.

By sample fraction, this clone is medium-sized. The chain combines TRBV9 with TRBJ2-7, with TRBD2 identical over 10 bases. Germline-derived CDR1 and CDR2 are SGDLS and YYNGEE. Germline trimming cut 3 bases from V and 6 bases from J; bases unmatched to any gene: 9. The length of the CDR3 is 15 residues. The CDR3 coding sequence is TGTGCCAGCAGCGCCACGAGGGGACTAGCGACCGAGCAGTACTTC. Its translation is CASSATRGLATEQYF.

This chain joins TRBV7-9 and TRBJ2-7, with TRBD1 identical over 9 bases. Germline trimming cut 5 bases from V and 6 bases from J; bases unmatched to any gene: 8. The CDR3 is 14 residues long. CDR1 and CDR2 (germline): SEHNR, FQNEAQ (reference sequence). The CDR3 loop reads CASSTRDRVGEQYF. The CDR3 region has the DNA TGTGCCAGCAGCACCCGGGACAGGGTGGGCGAGCAGTACTTC.

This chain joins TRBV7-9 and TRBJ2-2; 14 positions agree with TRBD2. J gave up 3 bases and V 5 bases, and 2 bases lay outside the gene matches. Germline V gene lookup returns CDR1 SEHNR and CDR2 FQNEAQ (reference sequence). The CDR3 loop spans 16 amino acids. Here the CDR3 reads CASSKGLAGDTGELFF. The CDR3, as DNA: TGTGCCAGCAGCAAGGGACTAGCGGGAGACACCGGGGAGCTGTTTTTT.

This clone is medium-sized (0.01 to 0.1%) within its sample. The CDR3: CASSIGLAGVRTGELFF. DNA for the CDR3: TGCGCCAGCAGCATAGGACTAGCGGGAGTTCGCACCGGGGAGCTGTTTTTT. This chain links TRBV10-2 with TRBJ2-2; 13 bases align to TRBD2. CDR1 WSHSY and CDR2 SAAADI come from the germline V gene. CDR3 length equals 17 residues. With 6 bases clipped from V and 4 bases from J, the junction kept 8 bases outside the gene matches.

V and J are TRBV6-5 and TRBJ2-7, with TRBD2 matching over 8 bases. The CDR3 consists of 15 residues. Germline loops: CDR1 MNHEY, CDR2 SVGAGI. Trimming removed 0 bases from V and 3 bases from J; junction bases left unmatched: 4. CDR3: CASSYSVGTSYEQYF. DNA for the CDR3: TGTGCCAGCAGTTACTCGGTCGGGACTAGCTACGAGCAGTACTTC.

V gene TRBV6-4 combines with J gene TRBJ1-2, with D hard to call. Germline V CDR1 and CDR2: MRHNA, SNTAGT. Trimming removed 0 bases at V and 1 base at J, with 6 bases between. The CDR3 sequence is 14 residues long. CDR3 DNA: TGTGCCAGCAGTGACTCCAACAATAACTATGGCTACACCTTC. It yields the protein CASSDSNNNYGYTF.